This T cell receptor beta chain emerged from a study of blood T cell repertoires in COVID-19. About the research overall: The United States, Italy and Spain provided the acute and convalescent COVID-19 samples. Sample material is recorded as cDNA or gDNA derived from T cells, B-cell-depleted T cells, or PBMCs.

Per the study methods: Counts of nucleated cells, estimated from reference gene primer amplification, were obtained. The protocol was immunoSEQ multiplex PCR, while the TCRdb copy is restricted to in-frame clones and leaves out a portion. V and J calls and clone size are as listed in that table; D and trimming were resolved from the DNA. Of under 350,000 clones in the sample, 86% are singletons; the top ten hold 3.6%. This CDR3 region has 14 residues. With 2 bases removed from V and 4 bases from J, the gap between germline ends came to 12 bases. Germline assignment: CDR1 SGHKS and CDR2 YYEKEE (reference sequence).

The J gene is TRBJ1-1, the V gene TRBV5-5, with D maybe TRBD1 (6 bases). The receptor was isolated from a man aged 18-30 years with active or convalescent COVID-19. Sequencing was carried out using peripheral blood. The CDR3 loop reads CASSLTPGATEAFF. CDR3 in DNA: TGTGCCAGCAGCTTAACTCCAGGGGCCACTGAAGCTTTCTTT.